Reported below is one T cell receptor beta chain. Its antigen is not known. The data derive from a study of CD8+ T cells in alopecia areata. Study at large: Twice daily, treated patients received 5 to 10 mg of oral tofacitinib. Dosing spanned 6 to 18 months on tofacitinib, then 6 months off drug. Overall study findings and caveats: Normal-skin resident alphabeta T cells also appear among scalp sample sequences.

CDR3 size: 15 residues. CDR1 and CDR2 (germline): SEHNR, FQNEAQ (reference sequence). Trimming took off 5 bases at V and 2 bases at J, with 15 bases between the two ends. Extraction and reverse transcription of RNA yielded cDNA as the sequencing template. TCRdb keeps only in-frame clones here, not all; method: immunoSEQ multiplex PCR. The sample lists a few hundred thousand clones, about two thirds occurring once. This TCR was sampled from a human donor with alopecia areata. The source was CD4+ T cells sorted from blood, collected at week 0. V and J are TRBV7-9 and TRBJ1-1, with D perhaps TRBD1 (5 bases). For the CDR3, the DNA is TGTGCCAGCAGCCAAAGGGCATGGGGCAACACTGAAGCTTTCTTT. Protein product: CASSQRAWGNTEAFF.